This is a list of T cell receptor beta chains from one sample in a study of identical twins. TCRdb called the 5' RACE reads again in MiXCR, with one record for every CDR3 protein. The sample gives 1.5 million to 2 million distinct CDR3 sequences, around 29% of which show up once; approximately 0.29% is in the top ten. Sequenced: cord blood. Receptors were obtained from a newborn girl in good health. Both conserved end residues are part of each CDR3. Some rows have no size entry. The others give once, few or many, or a class for an expanded clone.

j_call clone_size v_call cdr3_aa
TRBJ2-3 few TRBV12-3/TRBV12-4 CASSPRLSGRALTDTQYF
TRBJ2-1 - TRBV20-1 CSARDWSPNEQFF
TRBJ1-5 - TRBV28 CASCGLWGVSGNQPQHF
TRBJ1-1 - TRBV5-1 CASGPRTKSDTEAFF
TRBJ2-3 few TRBV5-1 CASSFTSASTDTQYF
TRBJ2-1 - TRBV7-6 CASSRPGLALNEQFF
TRBJ1-5 few TRBV28 CASSFSLSATYSNQPQHF
TRBJ2-1 - TRBV20-1 CSAGLPYSYNEQFF
TRBJ1-6 few TRBV20-1 CSASKGADNSPLHF
TRBJ2-3 few TRBV29-1 CSAIAGGRVTQYF
TRBJ2-1 few TRBV7-8 CASSPEQFF
TRBJ1-2 few TRBV5-6 CASSLHRDIYGYTF
TRBJ2-7 few TRBV6-5 CASRASGRSSYEQYF
TRBJ2-5 many TRBV9 CASSAGQGQETQYF
TRBJ2-3 few TRBV10-2 CATRGSSGGGADTQYF
TRBJ1-1 - TRBV2 CASSEGWGEAFF
TRBJ2-1 few TRBV27 CASSPRLRGNEQFF
TRBJ2-1 many TRBV6-5 CASSYSLGAEEQFF
TRBJ2-7 - TRBV20-1 CSARETSGRPEQYF
TRBJ2-2 once TRBV12-3/TRBV12-4 CASSRRRTGGTGELFF
TRBJ1-1 - TRBV12-3/TRBV12-4 CASSAWTGRNTEAFF
TRBJ1-1 - TRBV3-1 CASSQARGQGNTEAFF
TRBJ2-5 once TRBV11-2 CASSWGGAGETQYF
TRBJ2-3 few TRBV7-2 CASSLVPAGGLDTQYF
TRBJ2-3 few TRBV29-1 CSVPRQGASTDTQYF
TRBJ1-2 few TRBV4-1 CASSQGRTGGPNYGYTF
TRBJ2-5 many TRBV20-1 CSALDRSAGETQYF
TRBJ1-1 - TRBV28 CASRQGQDTEAFF
TRBJ2-5 few TRBV20-1 CSASTRAETQYF
TRBJ2-4 few TRBV7-9 CASSLRPGRGKNIQYF
TRBJ2-1 - TRBV5-1 CASSLSGELAGGNEQFF
TRBJ2-1 - TRBV3-1 CASSQVSSAGGPFNEQFF
TRBJ2-3 few TRBV11-2 CASSQTSTGPQSRRSYTQYF
TRBJ2-2 - TRBV12-3/TRBV12-4 CATRDRNTGELFF
TRBJ2-3 - TRBV2 CASASREPTDTQYF
TRBJ1-1 - TRBV11-2 CASSFAGTKVTEAFF
TRBJ2-7 - TRBV28 CASSPPTSRHEQYF
TRBJ2-3 - TRBV2 CAITSGRGGNLDTQYF
TRBJ1-2 many TRBV6-6 CASSYSGDRALRGYTF
TRBJ2-7 - TRBV28 CASSFPPSGRYEQYF
TRBJ1-2 few TRBV12-3/TRBV12-4 CASSFTPLYGYTF
TRBJ2-1 - TRBV10-3 CAISSGYNEQVF
TRBJ2-2 - TRBV4-1 CASSHAPGQKTGELFF
TRBJ2-1 few TRBV7-9 CASSLPRGLEQFF
TRBJ2-5 few TRBV27 CASSSHLLGRRETQYF
TRBJ2-3 - TRBV20-1 CSARRAGQVYGDTQYF
TRBJ1-4 - TRBV27 CASSRRPDEKLFF
TRBJ1-6 - TRBV12-3/TRBV12-4 CASSPRGAPPHF
TRBJ1-5 few TRBV20-1 CSAPGEGVSNQPQHF
TRBJ2-3 few TRBV9 CASSVGSGSTDTQYF
TRBJ2-3 few TRBV6-1 CASSEVAARDTQYF
TRBJ2-5 - TRBV19 CASSKGLADQETQYF
TRBJ2-5 few TRBV21-1 CASSKGEGAPQETQYF
TRBJ2-2 few TRBV10-3 CAIKAAGELFF
TRBJ2-1 - TRBV27 CTSSLDSYNEQFF
TRBJ1-5 - TRBV7-2 CASSYINQPQHF
TRBJ2-7 - TRBV15 CATSRGRAGGHEQYF